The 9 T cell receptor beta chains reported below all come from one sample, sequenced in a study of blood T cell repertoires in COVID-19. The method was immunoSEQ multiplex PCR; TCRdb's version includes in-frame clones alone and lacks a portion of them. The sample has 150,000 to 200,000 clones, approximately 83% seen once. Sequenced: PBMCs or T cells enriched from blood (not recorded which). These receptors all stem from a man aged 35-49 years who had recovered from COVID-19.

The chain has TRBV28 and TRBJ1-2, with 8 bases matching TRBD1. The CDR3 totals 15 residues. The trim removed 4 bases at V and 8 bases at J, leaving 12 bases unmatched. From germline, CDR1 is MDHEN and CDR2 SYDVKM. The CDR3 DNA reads TGTGCCAGCAGTTCCCCCGGGACAGGCCTTAGGGGCTACACCTTC. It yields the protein CASSSPGTGLRGYTF.

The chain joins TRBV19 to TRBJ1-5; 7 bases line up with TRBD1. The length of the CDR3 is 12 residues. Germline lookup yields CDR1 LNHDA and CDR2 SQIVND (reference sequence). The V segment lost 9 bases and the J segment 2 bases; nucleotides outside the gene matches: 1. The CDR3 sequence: CARGQGNQPQHF. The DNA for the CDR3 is TGTGCCAGAGGACAGGGCAATCAGCCCCAGCATTTT.

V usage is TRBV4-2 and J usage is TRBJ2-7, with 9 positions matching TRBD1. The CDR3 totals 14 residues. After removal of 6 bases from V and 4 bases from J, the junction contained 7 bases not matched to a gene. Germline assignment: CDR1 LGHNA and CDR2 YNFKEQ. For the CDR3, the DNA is TGTGCCAGCAGTCCGGGACAGGGAACATACGAGCAGTACTTC. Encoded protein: CASSPGQGTYEQYF.

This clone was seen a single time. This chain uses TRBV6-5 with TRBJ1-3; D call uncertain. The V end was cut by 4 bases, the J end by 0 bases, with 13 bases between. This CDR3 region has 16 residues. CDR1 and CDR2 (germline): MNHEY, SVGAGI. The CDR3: CASSLGSSSSGNTIYF. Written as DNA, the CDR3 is TGTGCCAGCAGTTTGGGCAGCTCGAGCTCTGGAAACACCATATATTTT.

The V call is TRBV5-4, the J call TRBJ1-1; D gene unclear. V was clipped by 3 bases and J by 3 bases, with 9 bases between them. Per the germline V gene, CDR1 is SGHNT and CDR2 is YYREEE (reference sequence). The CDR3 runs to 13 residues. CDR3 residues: CASSSNKDTEAFF. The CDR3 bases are TGTGCCAGCAGCTCCAACAAAGACACTGAAGCTTTCTTT.

CDR3 loop: CASSLIRTGDPGLPLHF. The CDR3 DNA reads as TGTGCCAGCAGCTTGATCCGGACAGGGGATCCGGGGTTACCCCTCCACTTT. The gene calls are TRBV7-8 and TRBJ1-6, with 9 positions matching TRBD1. J lost 12 bases, V lost 3 bases, and 15 bases had no gene match. CDR3 length: 17 residues. Germline V gene lookup returns CDR1 SGHVS and CDR2 FQNEAQ.

Here the CDR3 DNA reads TGTGCCAGCAGTACCACAGCCAACTCTGGAAACACCATATATTTT. Translation gives CASSTTANSGNTIYF. The genes are TRBV6-5 and TRBJ1-3; no definite D call. This CDR3 has 15 residues. Trimming removed 5 bases from V and 0 bases from J, with 11 bases in between. CDR1 is MNHEY, CDR2 SVGAGI, per germline.

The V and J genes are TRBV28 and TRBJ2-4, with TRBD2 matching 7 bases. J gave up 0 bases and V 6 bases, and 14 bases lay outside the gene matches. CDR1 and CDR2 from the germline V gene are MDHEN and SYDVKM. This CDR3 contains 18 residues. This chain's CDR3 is CASRYGLVGPLAKNIQYF. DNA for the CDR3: TGTGCCAGCAGATACGGACTAGTCGGGCCATTAGCCAAAAACATTCAGTACTTC.

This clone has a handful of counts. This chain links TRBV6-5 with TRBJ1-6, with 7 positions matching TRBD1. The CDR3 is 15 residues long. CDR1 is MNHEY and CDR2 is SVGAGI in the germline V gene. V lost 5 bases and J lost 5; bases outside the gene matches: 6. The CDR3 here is CASSRETGDNSPLHF. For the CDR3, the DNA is TGTGCCAGCAGTCGGGAAACAGGGGATAATTCACCCCTCCACTTT.